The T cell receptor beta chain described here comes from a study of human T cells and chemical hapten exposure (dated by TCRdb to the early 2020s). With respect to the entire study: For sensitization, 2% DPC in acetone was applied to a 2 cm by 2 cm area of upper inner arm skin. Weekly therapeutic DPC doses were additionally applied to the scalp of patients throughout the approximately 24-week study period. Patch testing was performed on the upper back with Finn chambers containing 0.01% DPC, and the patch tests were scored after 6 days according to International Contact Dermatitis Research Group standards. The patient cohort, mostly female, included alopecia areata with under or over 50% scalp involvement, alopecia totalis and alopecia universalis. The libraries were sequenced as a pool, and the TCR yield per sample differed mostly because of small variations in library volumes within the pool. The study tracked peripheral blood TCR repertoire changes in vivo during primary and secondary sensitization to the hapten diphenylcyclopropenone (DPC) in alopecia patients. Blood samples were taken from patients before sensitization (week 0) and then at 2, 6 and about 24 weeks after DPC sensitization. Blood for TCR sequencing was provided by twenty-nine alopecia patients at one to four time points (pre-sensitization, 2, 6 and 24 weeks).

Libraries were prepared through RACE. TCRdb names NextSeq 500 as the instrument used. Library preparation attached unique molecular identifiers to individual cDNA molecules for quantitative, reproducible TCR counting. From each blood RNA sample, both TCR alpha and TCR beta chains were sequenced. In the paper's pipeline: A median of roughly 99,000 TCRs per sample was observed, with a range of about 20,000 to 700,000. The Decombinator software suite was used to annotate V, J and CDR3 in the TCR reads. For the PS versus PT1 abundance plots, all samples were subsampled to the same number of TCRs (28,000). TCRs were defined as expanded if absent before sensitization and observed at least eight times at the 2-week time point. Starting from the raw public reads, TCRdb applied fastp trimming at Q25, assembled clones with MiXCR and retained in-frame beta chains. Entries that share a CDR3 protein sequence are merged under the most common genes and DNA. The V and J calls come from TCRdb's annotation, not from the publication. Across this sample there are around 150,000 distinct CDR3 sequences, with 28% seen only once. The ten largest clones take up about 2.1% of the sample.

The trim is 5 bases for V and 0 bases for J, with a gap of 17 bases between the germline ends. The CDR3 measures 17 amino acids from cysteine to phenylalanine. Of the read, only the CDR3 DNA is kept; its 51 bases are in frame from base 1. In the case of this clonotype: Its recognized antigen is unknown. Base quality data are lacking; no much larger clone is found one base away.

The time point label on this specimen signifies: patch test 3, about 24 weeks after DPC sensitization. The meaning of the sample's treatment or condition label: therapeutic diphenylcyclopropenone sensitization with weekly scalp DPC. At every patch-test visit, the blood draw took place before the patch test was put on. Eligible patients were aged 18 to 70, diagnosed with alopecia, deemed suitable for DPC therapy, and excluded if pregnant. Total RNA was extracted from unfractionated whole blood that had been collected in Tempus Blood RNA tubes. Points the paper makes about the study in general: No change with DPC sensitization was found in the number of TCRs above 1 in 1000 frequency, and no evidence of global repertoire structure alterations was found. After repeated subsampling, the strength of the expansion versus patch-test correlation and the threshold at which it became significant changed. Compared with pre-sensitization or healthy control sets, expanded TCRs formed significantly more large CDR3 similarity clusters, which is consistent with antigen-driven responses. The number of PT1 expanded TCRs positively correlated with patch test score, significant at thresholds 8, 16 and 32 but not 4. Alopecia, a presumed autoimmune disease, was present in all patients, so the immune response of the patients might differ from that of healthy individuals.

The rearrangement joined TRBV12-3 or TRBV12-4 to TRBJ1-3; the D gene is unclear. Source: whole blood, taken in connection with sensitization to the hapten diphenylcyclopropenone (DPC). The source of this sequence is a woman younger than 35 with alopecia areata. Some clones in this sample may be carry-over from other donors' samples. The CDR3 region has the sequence CASSNLRPIDSGNTIYF. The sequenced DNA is TGTGCCAGCAGTAATCTAAGACCTATAGACTCTGGAAACACCATATATTTT.